A single sample is the source of the 8 T cell receptor beta chains below, sequenced in a study of T cells in Graves' hyperthyroidism and ophthalmopathy. Using RNA transcripts as the source, TCR beta CDR3 regions were amplified. A first-round RT-PCR of the TCR CDR3 used the HTBI primer set. TCRdb re-derived calls from the multiplex PCR reads in MiXCR, one entry per CDR3 protein. Found here are roughly 260,000 distinct CDR3 sequences, about 14% of them singletons; the top ten hold more than 10%. Sequencing was done on a sample of blood. The receptors derive from a woman between 40 and 55 years old with Graves' hyperthyroidism that later progressed to Graves' ophthalmopathy.

This clonotype was seen at least ten times. The V gene is TRBV29-1, the J gene TRBJ2-1, with D uncertain. Germline V gene data show CDR1 as SQVTM and CDR2 as ANQGSEA. V gave up 3 bases and J gave up 2 bases, with 2 bases separating them. The CDR3 length is 11 residues. The CDR3 reads CSVDTYNEQFF. CDR3 bases: TGCAGCGTTGATACCTACAATGAGCAGTTCTTC.

The table lists this clonotype with a few counts. J is TRBJ1-1 and V is TRBV27; possible D gene TRBD1, 6 bases. CDR1 is MNHEY and CDR2 is SMNVEV in the germline V gene (reference sequence). This CDR3 is 17 amino acids long. The V end was cut by 6 bases, the J end by 1 base, with 21 bases between. Written as DNA, the CDR3 is TGTGCCAGCAGCTCGGGGGCCCCGGTTCTCTCGAACACTGAAGCTTTCTTT. As protein: CASSSGAPVLSNTEAFF.

As regards this clonotype: A clone one base away is much larger, so this may be a read error. The J gene is TRBJ2-3, the V gene TRBV7-9; D is unresolved. Germline CDR1 is SEHNR and CDR2 is FQNEAQ (reference sequence). V was shortened by 4 bases and J by 5 bases, with 13 bases between the two germline ends. The CDR3 covers 14 residues. CDR3 bases: TGTGCCAGCAGCTGGACCTTTCCGGGAGATACGCAGTATTTT. Residues: CASSWTFPGDTQYF.

This clonotype has just a few counts. The CDR3 DNA is TGTGCCAGCAGTTACTCCACGGCCAACGGGCAGTTCTTC. It encodes CASSYSTANGQFF. V usage is TRBV6-6 and J usage is TRBJ2-1; D gene uncertain. CDR1 MNHNY and CDR2 SVGAGI come from the germline V gene (reference sequence). CDR3 length: 13 residues. The V end was cut by 0 bases, the J end by 12 bases, with 12 bases between.

This clonotype appeared a few times. V and J are TRBV20-1 and TRBJ1-2; D is unresolved. CDR3 length: 13 residues. V was cut by 3 bases and J by 4 bases, with 12 bases left in between. The V gene's germline CDR1 is DFQATT and CDR2 SNEGSKA (reference sequence). The CDR3 DNA is TGCAGTGCTAGTGTCGCCGCCCCCTATGGCTACACCTTC. This codes for CSASVAAPYGYTF.

The CDR3 region has the DNA TGTGCCAGCAGCCCGGGACACTTTCTCTCTGGGGCCAACGTCCTGACTTTC. Translation: CASSPGHFLSGANVLTF. This chain uses TRBV9 with TRBJ2-6, with D possibly being TRBD1 (6 bases). Germline CDR1 and CDR2: SGDLS and YYNGEE. The V end was cut by 4 bases, the J end by 0 bases, with 14 bases between. The CDR3 extends over 17 amino acids.

This clonotype was picked up a small number of times. This could be a read error, since a much larger clone is one nucleotide away. V gene TRBV18 combines with J gene TRBJ2-7; D is uncertain. The V gene's germline CDR1 is KGHSH and CDR2 LQKENI. V lost 2 bases to trimming and J lost 0 bases, with 8 bases between them. CDR3 length equals 14 residues. This chain's CDR3 is CASSPANLSYEQYF. CDR3 sequence (DNA): TGTGCCAGCTCACCAGCCAATCTCTCCTACGAGCAGTACTTC.

This clonotype showed up many times. The chain couples TRBV3-1 to TRBJ2-3; D might be TRBD1 (5 bases). Germline V CDR1 and CDR2: LGHDT, YNNKEL (reference sequence). The germline V and J ends were trimmed by 9 bases and 0 bases, with 19 bases remaining between them. This CDR3 spans 16 amino acids. CDR3 residues: CASAEQTVSSTDTQYF. The CDR3 DNA follows: TGTGCCAGTGCGGAGCAGACAGTTTCTAGCACAGATACGCAGTATTTT.